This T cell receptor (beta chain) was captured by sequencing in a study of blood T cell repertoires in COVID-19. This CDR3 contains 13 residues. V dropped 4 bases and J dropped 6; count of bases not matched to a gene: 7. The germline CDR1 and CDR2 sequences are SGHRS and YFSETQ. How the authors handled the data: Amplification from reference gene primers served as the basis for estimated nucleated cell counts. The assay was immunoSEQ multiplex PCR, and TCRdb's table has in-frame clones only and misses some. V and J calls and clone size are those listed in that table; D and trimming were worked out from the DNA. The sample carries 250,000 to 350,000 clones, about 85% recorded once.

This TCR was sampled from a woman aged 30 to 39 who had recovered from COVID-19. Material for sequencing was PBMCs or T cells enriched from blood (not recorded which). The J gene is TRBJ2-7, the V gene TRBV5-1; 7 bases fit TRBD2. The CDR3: CASSPTSWSEQYF. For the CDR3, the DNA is TGCGCCAGCAGCCCGACTAGCTGGAGCGAGCAGTACTTC.